These 21 T cell receptor beta chains share one sample of origin, sequenced in a study of T cell changes during pregnancy in multiple sclerosis. Profiling relied on immunoSEQ multiplex PCR, and the TCRdb table lists in-frame clones only, not all of them. The data hold 50,000 to 60,000 clones, with 80% to 95% observed a single time. This material consisted of CD4+ T cells from peripheral blood mononuclear cells, taken in the second trimester of pregnancy. The receptor set was obtained from a female donor with multiple sclerosis, enrolled in a pregnancy study.

The V call is TRBV11-2, the J call TRBJ2-5; possibly TRBD2 for D (7 bases). Germline values: CDR1 SGHAT, CDR2 FQNNGV. This CDR3 region has 13 residues. V was cut by 5 bases and J by 7 bases, with 14 bases left in between. The CDR3 DNA reads as TGTGCCAGCAGCCCGGGGGAGGGGGGGACCCAGTACTTC. Protein sequence: CASSPGEGGTQYF.

This chain links TRBV7-2 with TRBJ1-5; D not certain. CDR3 length equals 15 residues. CDR1 and CDR2 from the germline V gene are SGHTA and FQGNSA. Trimming left V 5 bases short and J 6 bases short, with 17 bases between. CDR3 coding DNA: TGTGCCAGCAGCCCCGGCACACGGGAGGGTCAGCCCCAGCATTTT. Translated, it gives CASSPGTREGQPQHF.

The gene calls are TRBV29-1 and TRBJ1-1; 7 nucleotides align to TRBD1. From germline, CDR1 is SQVTM and CDR2 ANQGSEA. Trimming cost V 6 bases and J 2 bases; bases outside gene matches: 6. This CDR3 has 13 amino acids. For the CDR3, the DNA is TGCAGCGTCCACCGACAGGGCAACACTGAAGCTTTCTTT. Translating it yields CSVHRQGNTEAFF. Combining the CDR3 with reference TRBV29-1 and TRBJ1-1 gives the whole variable domain SAVISQKPSRDICQRGTSLTIQCQVDSQVTMMFWYRQQPGQSLTLIATANQGSEATYESGFVIDKFPISRPNLTFSTLTVSNMSPEDSSIYLCSVHRQGNTEAFFGQGTRLTVV.

V and J are TRBV27 and TRBJ1-5; TRBD1 matches at 8 bases. V shed 3 bases and J 3 bases; nucleotides not matched to a gene: 4. Germline CDR1 is MNHEY and CDR2 is SMNVEV (reference sequence). The CDR3 is 15 amino acids. CDR3 coding DNA: TGTGCCAGCAGTTTTGTGGGACAGGTCAATCAGCCCCAGCATTTT. This translates into CASSFVGQVNQPQHF.

The rearrangement joins TRBV29-1 to TRBJ2-7; 9 bases are a match to TRBD1. The CDR3 has 13 residues. Trimming took 8 bases from V and 4 from J; bases not matched to a gene: 9. CDR1 is SQVTM and CDR2 is ANQGSEA in the germline V gene. CDR3 sequence (DNA): TGCAGCATCAAAAAGGACAGGGGTTACGAGCAGTACTTC. It codes for CSIKKDRGYEQYF.

The chain is built from TRBV15 and TRBJ1-2; maybe TRBD1 (5 bases). CDR1 LNHNV and CDR2 YYDKDF come from the germline V gene (reference sequence). V dropped 0 bases and J dropped 3 bases, with 8 bases sitting between them. The CDR3 is 14 amino acids. The CDR3 DNA reads TGTGCCACCAGCAGAGATGTCAGGGACTATGGCTACACCTTC. Translation gives CATSRDVRDYGYTF.

The V and J genes are TRBV13 and TRBJ1-1, with 10 bases aligning to TRBD1. The CDR3 extends over 14 amino acids. CDR1 and CDR2 (germline): PRHDT, FYEKMQ (reference sequence). With V trimmed by 3 bases and J by 6 bases, 4 bases remained unmatched. The chain's CDR3 is CASSFGTGEAEAFF. DNA for the CDR3: TGTGCCAGCAGCTTTGGGACAGGGGAGGCTGAAGCTTTCTTT. Together with reference TRBV13 and TRBJ1-1, the CDR3 gives the full variable domain: AAGVIQSPRHLIKEKRETATLKCYPIPRHDTVYWYQQGPGQDPQFLISFYEKMQSDKGSIPDRFSAQQFSDYHSELNMSSLELGDSALYFCASSFGTGEAEAFFGQGTRLTVV.

This sequence joins TRBV7-3 and TRBJ2-3, with a tentative D call TRBD2 (6 bases). The CDR3 length is 15 residues. The germline V gene encodes CDR1 SGHTA and CDR2 FQGTGA. With 2 bases removed from V and 2 bases from J, the gap between germline ends came to 11 bases. The CDR3 is CASSLLAGSTDTQYF. In DNA form, the CDR3 reads TGTGCCAGCAGCTTATTGGCGGGGTCCACAGATACGCAGTATTTT.

The chain carries TRBV7-3 and TRBJ2-7, with 8 nucleotides matching TRBD1. V was clipped by 5 bases and J by 7 bases; unmatched bases: 7. The CDR3 runs 13 residues. CDR1 and CDR2 from the germline V gene are SGHTA and FQGTGA. CDR3 nucleotide sequence: TGTGCCAGCAGCCCGGACAGGGAAAGAGAGCAGTACTTC. Translating it yields CASSPDREREQYF. Full variable domain (missing parts from reference TRBV7-3 and TRBJ2-7): GAGVSQTPSNKVTEKGKYVELRCDPISGHTALYWYRQSLGQGPEFLIYFQGTGAADDSGLPNDRFFAVRPEGSVSTLKIQRTERGDSAVYLCASSPDREREQYFGPGTRLTVT.

J is TRBJ2-7 and V is TRBV29-1; TRBD2 is a possible D gene (6 bases). V was pared by 4 bases and J by 7 bases, with 14 bases between. The germline CDR1 and CDR2 sequences are SQVTM and ANQGSEA. This CDR3 comprises 12 residues. The CDR3 coding sequence is TGCAGCGTTGGATGGAGGGGTTCGGAGCAGTACTTC. It translates to CSVGWRGSEQYF.

J is TRBJ1-2 and V is TRBV10-3; no reliable D call. The CDR3 is made up of 12 amino acids. Germline CDR1 is ENHRY and CDR2 is SYGVKD. The V end was cut by 6 bases, the J end by 6 bases, with 11 bases between. For the CDR3, the DNA is TGTGCCATCAGGCTAGAGGGTCATGGCTACACCTTC. Its protein product is CAIRLEGHGYTF.

V usage is TRBV19 and J usage is TRBJ2-1, with 7 bases that match TRBD2. Trimming removed 4 bases from V and 0 bases from J; junction bases left unmatched: 0. This CDR3 has 14 amino acids. Germline values: CDR1 LNHDA, CDR2 SQIVND (reference sequence). DNA of the CDR3: TGTGCCAGTAGTAGCGGGGGCTCCTACAATGAGCAGTTCTTC. Its translation: CASSSGGSYNEQFF.

The V call is TRBV10-3, the J call TRBJ2-7; TRBD1 is a possible D gene (5 bases). The CDR3 is made up of 12 amino acids. V was pared by 6 bases and J by 3 bases, with 9 bases between. The germline V gene has CDR1 ENHRY and CDR2 SYGVKD. This CDR3 is CAISADIYEQYF. CDR3 nucleotide sequence: TGTGCCATCAGCGCGGACATCTACGAGCAGTACTTC.

The chain carries TRBV15 and TRBJ2-2, with D maybe TRBD2 (5 bases). Trimming left V 4 bases short and J 5 bases short, with 8 bases between. CDR3 length equals 13 residues. Per germline, CDR1 LNHNV and CDR2 YYDKDF (reference sequence). The CDR3, as DNA: TGTGCCACCAGCAAGGAGCGGACCGGGGAGCTGTTTTTT. Its protein product is CATSKERTGELFF.

V usage is TRBV28 and J usage is TRBJ1-2; 8 nucleotides line up with TRBD1. The CDR3 covers 18 residues. The V gene's germline CDR1 is MDHEN and CDR2 SYDVKM. V trimming: 5 bases; J trimming: 4 bases; junction bases outside the gene matches: 18. In DNA form, the CDR3 reads TGTGCCAGCAGTCCACGACAGGGGCTCAGGGGTTTCGGCTATGGCTACACCTTC. It is translated as CASSPRQGLRGFGYGYTF.

V gene TRBV21-1 combines with J gene TRBJ1-2; the table assigns TRBD1, which was not confirmed against the DNA. TRBV21-1 is recorded as a pseudogene. This CDR3 contains 17 residues. CDR3 bases: TGTGCCAGCAGCAAGAGATTAGGACAGCCCAAGAAGGGTGGCTACACCTTC. Translated: CASSKRLGQPKKGGYTF.

The rearrangement links TRBV9 to TRBJ1-2, with 10 nucleotides matching TRBD1. The CDR3 covers 15 residues. Unmatched junction bases numbered 8, after V lost 2 bases and J lost 7 bases. CDR1 and CDR2 from the germline V gene are SGDLS and YYNGEE. The CDR3 protein is CASSVDGTGAGGYTF. The CDR3 DNA follows: TGTGCCAGCAGCGTTGACGGGACAGGGGCAGGTGGCTACACCTTC.

In its sample, this clone was seen once. The V and J genes are TRBV11-2 and TRBJ2-7; TRBD2 matches 7 bases. The CDR3 consists of 13 residues. V shed 7 bases and J 7 bases; nucleotides not matched to a gene: 10. Germline CDR1 reads SGHAT; CDR2 reads FQNNGV. Here the CDR3 reads CASTAGRGGEQYF. As DNA, the CDR3 is TGTGCCAGCACGGCGGGGAGGGGTGGGGAGCAGTACTTC.

The V and J genes are TRBV18 and TRBJ2-5; TRBD1 might be the D (6 bases). The CDR3 extends over 13 amino acids. In germline, CDR1 is KGHSH, CDR2 LQKENI. Trimming removed 1 base from V and 4 bases from J, with 7 bases in between. DNA of the CDR3: TGTGCCAGCTCACCACTCAGGGGAGAGACCCAGTACTTC. This sequence encodes CASSPLRGETQYF.

This clone was counted once. The chain has TRBV5-1 and TRBJ1-5, with 8 bases matching TRBD1. The CDR3 is 15 amino acids. Per the germline V gene, CDR1 is SGHRS and CDR2 is YFSETQ. J was trimmed by 7 bases and V by 1 base; bases with no gene match: 7. CDR3 sequence: CASSLQGAMGQPQHF. CDR3 bases: TGCGCCAGCAGCTTGCAGGGGGCGATGGGGCAGCCCCAGCATTTT. Complete variable domain (other parts from reference TRBV5-1 and TRBJ1-5): KAGVTQTPRYLIKTRGQQVTLSCSPISGHRSVSWYQQTPGQGLQFLFEYFSETQRNKGNFPGRFSGRQFSNSRSEMNVSTLELGDSALYLCASSLQGAMGQPQHFGDGTRLSIL.

The chain combines TRBV14 with TRBJ2-7, with D possibly matching TRBD1 (6 bases). Germline CDR1 is SGHDN and CDR2 is FVKESK. The CDR3 has 17 amino acids. Trimming shortened V by 4 bases and J by 0 bases, and 19 bases separated the two germline ends. The CDR3 DNA reads as TGTGCCAGCAGCCCCACAGGCGATTCGACAGGCTCCTACGAGCAGTACTTC. It encodes CASSPTGDSTGSYEQYF.